This is a list of T cell receptor beta chains from one sample in a study of OX40 agonist ivuxolimab in advanced cancers. The repertoire was sequenced with immunoSEQ multiplex PCR; TCRdb's copy has only in-frame clones and lacks some. The data contain roughly 60,000 clones, around 93% of them singletons. Sequences were derived from CD4+ or CD8+ T cells sorted from blood, sampled in a trial of the OX40 agonist ivuxolimab. All receptors come from an adult with an advanced solid tumor such as melanoma, head and neck, liver or kidney cancer. Each CDR3 is given with its conserved first and last residue. The D gene is left open where the match is weak. Size is stated for part of the rows, as once, few or many counts, or as a class when the clone is expanded.

abundance,d_gene,v_gene,j_gene,CDR3nt,CDR3aa
NA,NA,TRBV29-1,TRBJ1-2,TGCAGCGTTGAAAGCGGGGCCTACTATGGCTACACCTTC,CSVESGAYYGYTF
NA,TRBD2,TRBV11-3,TRBJ2-3,TGTGCCAGCAGCCCAGTAGCGGGAGCACCCACAGATACGCAGTATTTT,CASSPVAGAPTDTQYF
NA,TRBD1,TRBV4-3,TRBJ2-5,TGCGCCAGCAGCCGGGGGACAGGGCAAGAGACCCAGTACTTC,CASSRGTGQETQYF
NA,NA,TRBV9,TRBJ2-3,TGTGCCAGCAGCGTCGGTAACACAGATACGCAGTATTTT,CASSVGNTDTQYF
NA,NA,TRBV2,TRBJ2-5,TGTGCCAGCCGTGGACCCGAGCGGGAGACCCAGTACTTC,CASRGPERETQYF
NA,TRBD2,TRBV12-5,TRBJ2-1,TGTGCTAGTGGTTTGACTAGCGGGAACTCCTACAATGAGCAGTTCTTC,CASGLTSGNSYNEQFF
NA,NA,TRBV25-1,TRBJ1-1,TGTGCCAGCAGTGATTCAGGGATTAGGGCTTTCTTT,CASSDSGIRAFF
NA,TRBD2,TRBV27,TRBJ2-1,TGTGCCAGCAGTTTTGGAGGACTAGCGTACAATAAGCAGTTCTTC,CASSFGGLAYNKQFF
NA,NA,TRBV5-8,TRBJ2-7,TGTGCCAGCAGCTCCGGGGACGCCCCCTACTCCTACGAGCAGTACTTC,CASSSGDAPYSYEQYF
NA,NA,TRBV7-2,TRBJ2-2,TGTGCCAGCAGCTTAAGCGGACATGGGGAGCTGTTTTTT,CASSLSGHGELFF
NA,NA,TRBV7-9,TRBJ1-2,TGTGCCAGCGCCTTTGGGGGGGGCTATGGCTACACCTTC,CASAFGGGYGYTF
few,NA,TRBV30,TRBJ1-1,TGTGCCTGGAGTGTAGATTTTGGAAACACTGAAGCTTTCTTT,CAWSVDFGNTEAFF
NA,NA,TRBV14,TRBJ2-7,TGTGCCAGCAGCCAAGATGAGGCACTTCCCTACGAGCAGTACTTC,CASSQDEALPYEQYF
NA,TRBD1,TRBV27,TRBJ1-5,TGTGCCAGCAGTTTATCGTGGACAGGGTGGCGCGGTAGCAATCAGCCCCAGCATTTT,CASSLSWTGWRGSNQPQHF
NA,NA,TRBV7-2,TRBJ2-3,TGTGCCAGCAGCTTACCGGGAAGCACAGATACGCAGTATTTT,CASSLPGSTDTQYF
NA,NA,TRBV20-1,TRBJ2-7,TGCAGCGGAGGGGGCTCCTACGAGCAGTACTTC,CSGGGSYEQYF
NA,NA,TRBV7-9,TRBJ2-7,TGTGCCAGCAGCCCACCCTGGAACTACGAGCAGTACTTC,CASSPPWNYEQYF
NA,TRBD2,TRBV10-3,TRBJ2-7,TGTGCCATCAGTGAGTCGGGGTTGACTAGCGGGAGCGACGAGCAGTACTTC,CAISESGLTSGSDEQYF
NA,NA,TRBV20-1,TRBJ2-2,TGCAGTGCTACCGGCACCGGGGAGCTGTTTTTT,CSATGTGELFF
NA,NA,TRBV4-3,TRBJ1-1,TGCGCCAGCAGCCAAGATATCGGCCGGGGGAACACTGAAGCTTTCTTT,CASSQDIGRGNTEAFF
NA,NA,TRBV6-5,TRBJ1-1,TGTGCCAGCAGTCTTGGGGGCTTCACTGGGACTGAAGCTTTCTTT,CASSLGGFTGTEAFF
NA,NA,TRBV4-3,TRBJ2-7,TGCGCCAGCAGCCAAGCCTACAGGCGAACCTACGAGCAGTACTTC,CASSQAYRRTYEQYF
NA,NA,TRBV27,TRBJ2-7,TGTGCCAGCAGTTTGGCGGGACAGAGAACCTACGAGCAGTACTTC,CASSLAGQRTYEQYF
NA,NA,TRBV7-7,TRBJ2-1,TGTGCTAGCAGCTTAAAGGGGGGGGTTAGCTCCTACAATGAGCAGTTCTTC,CASSLKGGVSSYNEQFF
NA,NA,TRBV5-6,TRBJ1-5,TGTGCCAGCAGCTTGTGGGCAGAGAATAGCAATCAGCCCCAGCATTTT,CASSLWAENSNQPQHF
NA,NA,TRBV12-5,TRBJ2-3,TGTGCTAGTGGTCGACAACCTCGACGGAGGTGGGAGGATACGCAGTATTTT,CASGRQPRRRWEDTQYF
once,TRBD1,TRBV9,TRBJ2-2,TGTGCCAGCAGCGTAGAAGGACAGGTCACCGGGGAGCTGTTTTTT,CASSVEGQVTGELFF
NA,TRBD1,TRBV6-4,TRBJ1-1,TGTGCCAGCTCGGACAGGGGGGGCACTGAAGCTTTCTTT,CASSDRGGTEAFF
NA,TRBD2,TRBV11-3,TRBJ2-1,TGTGCCAGCAGCTCCCCACTAGCGGGAGCTTCAAATGAGCAGTTCTTC,CASSSPLAGASNEQFF
NA,NA,TRBV7-3,TRBJ2-5,TGTGCCAGCAGCCCTTCTCTGAGTTCGCCCAAAGAGACCCAGTACTTC,CASSPSLSSPKETQYF